This T cell receptor beta chain was observed in a study of blood T cell repertoires in COVID-19. Across the study: PBMCs, B-cell-depleted T cells, or T cells provided the cDNA or gDNA that made up the material.

A few counts support this clone. Per the study methods: Amplification from reference gene primers served as the basis for estimated nucleated cell counts. Measured with immunoSEQ multiplex PCR; TCRdb has only the in-frame clones, and not every one. The DNA was the basis for D and trimming; V, J and clone size are from that table. This sample has some 110,000 clones, with over 75% found just once. Sequenced: peripheral blood. The receptor's source is a human donor with active COVID-19. The donor label of this sample is uncertain.

This CDR3 is CASSPPEVGYGYTF. The CDR3 bases are TGTGCCAGCTCACCTCCGGAGGTTGGCTATGGCTACACCTTC. The chain is built from TRBV18 and TRBJ1-2; D gene ambiguous. There are 14 residues in the CDR3. Germline V gene sequence: CDR1 KGHSH, CDR2 LQKENI. The V end was cut by 3 bases, the J end by 4 bases, with 12 bases between.